The 16 T cell receptor beta chains below were found in one sample sequenced in a study of spatial heterogeneity in lung cancer. TCRdb fed the 5' RACE reads into MiXCR, producing one record per CDR3 protein. Found here are about 45,000 distinct CDR3 sequences, 6.5% to 8.5% of them singletons; the top ten hold around 42%. Time point: sample taken at primary tumor resection. Extraction of whole RNA from tumor, nontumor lung or frozen PBMC preceded unsorted sequencing. Sequencing was performed on PBMCs, taken at surgery. These receptors were obtained from a female donor with early-stage non-small cell lung cancer.

At least ten counts were recorded for this clonotype. The DNA for the CDR3 is TGCAGCGTTGAATGGAACTATGGCTACACCTTC. This sequence encodes CSVEWNYGYTF. V and J are TRBV29-1 and TRBJ1-2; D is unclear. The CDR3 extends over 11 amino acids. The germline V and J ends were trimmed by 2 bases and 2 bases, with 3 bases remaining between them. Germline assignment: CDR1 SQVTM and CDR2 ANQGSEA. The full variable domain, completed using reference TRBV29-1 and TRBJ1-2, is SAVISQKPSRDICQRGTSLTIQCQVDSQVTMMFWYRQQPGQSLTLIATANQGSEATYESGFVIDKFPISRPNLTFSTLTVSNMSPEDSSIYLCSVEWNYGYTFGSGTRLTVV.

CDR3 sequence: CASSPERGRREQYF. The DNA for the CDR3 is TGTGCCAGCAGCCCGGAGCGGGGCCGCCGCGAGCAGTACTTC. The chain uses TRBV7-9 and TRBJ2-7; 7 bases align to TRBD2. The CDR3 covers 14 residues. Germline V gene lookup returns CDR1 SEHNR and CDR2 FQNEAQ (reference sequence). Trimming removed 5 bases from V and 6 bases from J; junction bases left unmatched: 10.

The CDR3 loop is CASSSRQGLDTEAFF. The CDR3 DNA reads as TGCGCCAGCAGTAGCCGACAGGGTTTGGACACTGAAGCTTTCTTT. This chain connects TRBV10-2 to TRBJ1-1, with TRBD1 identical over 7 bases. The CDR3 extends over 15 amino acids. V lost 5 bases and J lost 3; bases outside the gene matches: 9. CDR1 is WSHSY and CDR2 is SAAADI in the germline V gene.

In its sample, this clonotype was seen a few times. The chain joins TRBV29-1 to TRBJ2-1, with D perhaps matching TRBD2 (5 bases). Trimming shortened V by 3 bases and J by 6 bases, and 12 bases separated the two germline ends. This CDR3 has 13 residues. Germline CDR1 SQVTM, CDR2 ANQGSEA. CDR3 sequence (DNA): TGCAGCGTTGATCGGGAATCCGGCAATGAGCAGTTCTTC. Its protein product is CSVDRESGNEQFF.

The chain has TRBV7-6 and TRBJ2-3; the match to TRBD2 covers 8 bases. The V and J ends lost 4 bases and 2 bases, in that order; junction bases with no gene match: 14. The CDR3 is 18 residues long. CDR1 is SGHVS, CDR2 FNYEAQ, per germline. The CDR3 is CASSYPPLGSGNTDTQYF. For the CDR3, the DNA is TGTGCCAGCAGCTATCCCCCTCTTGGTAGCGGGAACACAGATACGCAGTATTTT.

In its sample, this clonotype was seen many times. The chain joins TRBV5-6 to TRBJ1-1, with 8 bases lining up with TRBD1. The CDR3 has 14 amino acids. V lost 3 bases to trimming and J lost 0 bases; unmatched junction nucleotides: 1. The germline CDR1 and CDR2 sequences are SGHDT and YYEEEE. CDR3 loop: CASSWDRLNTEAFF. CDR3 bases: TGTGCCAGCAGCTGGGACAGGTTGAACACTGAAGCTTTCTTT.

This clonotype came up a few times. This chain joins TRBV12-3 or TRBV12-4 and TRBJ2-5; tentatively, D is TRBD1 or TRBD2 (5 bases each). Trimming took 2 bases from V and 5 from J, leaving 18 bases between them. This CDR3 is built from 16 residues. CDR3 DNA: TGTGCCAGCAGTTTAAATAGGCCCTCGAGGGGTGAGACCCAGTACTTC. Protein sequence: CASSLNRPSRGETQYF.

There are a few counts of this clonotype. The chain uses TRBV6-1 and TRBJ2-1; D gene uncertain. Deletions cut 2 bases from V and 10 bases from J, with 9 bases between. Per the germline V gene, CDR1 is MNHNS and CDR2 is SASEGT. The CDR3 sequence is 12 residues long. The CDR3 sequence: CASSEFGQEQFF. The CDR3 DNA follows: TGTGCCAGCAGTGAATTCGGGCAAGAGCAGTTCTTC.

On this clonotype itself: This may be a read error: a much more frequent sequence differs by one nucleotide. No conserved phenylalanine or tryptophan is present at the end of the CDR3, so a read error is the likely explanation. The chain employs TRBV6-6 and TRBJ2-7; D uncertain. The germline V and J ends were trimmed by 5 bases and 8 bases, with 10 bases remaining between them. Germline assignment: CDR1 MNHNY and CDR2 SVGAGI (reference sequence). The CDR3 is 11 residues long. The CDR3 region has the DNA TGTGCCAGCAGTCCCGAGGAGAAGCAGTACTCC. Its protein is CASSPEEKQYS.

The chain has TRBV10-2 and TRBJ2-7; D gene uncertain. CDR3 length equals 12 residues. V was shortened by 4 bases and J by 3 bases, with 7 bases between the two germline ends. Germline loops: CDR1 WSHSY, CDR2 SAAADI. The CDR3 loop reads CASSVGDYEQYF. In DNA, the CDR3 is TGCGCCAGCAGTGTGGGCGACTACGAGCAGTACTTC.

This clonotype was seen more than once but under ten times. The chain uses TRBV29-1 and TRBJ2-5; no clear D. V lost 4 bases to trimming and J lost 1 base, with 7 bases between them. The CDR3 length is 12 residues. CDR1 is SQVTM and CDR2 is ANQGSEA in the germline V gene. The CDR3 region is CSVGPTQETQYF. CDR3 DNA sequence: TGCAGCGTTGGGCCTACCCAAGAGACCCAGTACTTC.

This clonotype has ten or more counts. The V call is TRBV7-8, the J call TRBJ2-2, with D possibly being TRBD1 (6 bases). The CDR3 sequence is 13 residues long. The V gene's germline CDR1 is SGHVS and CDR2 FQNEAQ. The germline V and J ends were trimmed by 5 bases and 6 bases, with 10 bases remaining between them. CDR3 DNA sequence: TGTGCCAGCAGCGGAACAGGGTCCGGGGAGCTGTTTTTT. This codes for CASSGTGSGELFF. Looking up the rest from reference TRBV7-8 and TRBJ2-2 gives the full variable domain: GAGVSQSPRYKVAKRGQDVALRCDPISGHVSLFWYQQALGQGPEFLTYFQNEAQLDKSGLPSDRFFAERPEGSVSTLKIQRTQQEDSAVYLCASSGTGSGELFFGEGSRLTVL.

This clonotype occurred a few times. One end of the junction is discordant with germline, which a read error may explain. V usage is TRBV7-9 and J usage is TRBJ1-3, with 8 nucleotides matching TRBD1. The CDR3 contains 16 residues. Germline V gene sequence: CDR1 SEHNR, CDR2 FQNEAQ (reference sequence). The CDR3 DNA reads TGTGCCAGCAGCCTAGCGAGGGACAGGATAAGAAACACCATATATTTT. Its translation is CASSLARDRIRNTIYF.

This clonotype was counted only a few times. V usage is TRBV6-5 and J usage is TRBJ2-1; no clear D. The germline V and J ends were trimmed by 6 bases and 6 bases, with 12 bases remaining between them. Germline values: CDR1 MNHEY, CDR2 SVGAGI. The CDR3 totals 13 residues. The CDR3 DNA is TGTGCCAGCAGCCGAGATACCAGCAATGAGCAGTTCTTC. Its protein is CASSRDTSNEQFF.

The chain combines TRBV27 with TRBJ1-2; 7 bases map to TRBD1. The germline CDR1 and CDR2 sequences are MNHEY and SMNVEV (reference sequence). The V gene end was trimmed by 5 bases and the J gene end by 4 bases; junction bases not matched to a gene: 4. This CDR3 contains 13 residues. CDR3 loop: CASSRQGTYGYTF. The CDR3 DNA is TGTGCCAGCAGTAGACAGGGAACCTATGGCTACACCTTC.

This clonotype was counted many times. J is TRBJ2-5 and V is TRBV7-2; 8 nucleotides match TRBD2. CDR3 length equals 14 residues. Germline trimming cut 5 bases from V and 4 bases from J; bases unmatched to any gene: 6. Germline V gene sequence: CDR1 SGHTA, CDR2 FQGNSA. The CDR3 coding sequence is TGTGCCAGCAGCCCAGGACTAGCTGCAGAGACCCAGTACTTC. Amino acids: CASSPGLAAETQYF.